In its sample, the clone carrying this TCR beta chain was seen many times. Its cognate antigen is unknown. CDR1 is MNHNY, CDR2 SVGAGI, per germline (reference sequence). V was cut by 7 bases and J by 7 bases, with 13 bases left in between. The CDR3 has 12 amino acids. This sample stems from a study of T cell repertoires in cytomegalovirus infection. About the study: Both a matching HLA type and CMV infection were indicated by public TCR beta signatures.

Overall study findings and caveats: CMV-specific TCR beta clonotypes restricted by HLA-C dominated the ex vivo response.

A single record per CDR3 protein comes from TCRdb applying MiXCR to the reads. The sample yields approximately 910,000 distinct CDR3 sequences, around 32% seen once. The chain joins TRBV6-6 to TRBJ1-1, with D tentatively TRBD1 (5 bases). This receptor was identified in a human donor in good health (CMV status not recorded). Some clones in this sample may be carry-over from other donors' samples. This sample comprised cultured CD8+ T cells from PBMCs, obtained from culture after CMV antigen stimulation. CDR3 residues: CASTFTGGEAFF. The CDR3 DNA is TGTGCCAGCACATTTACCGGGGGTGAAGCTTTCTTT.